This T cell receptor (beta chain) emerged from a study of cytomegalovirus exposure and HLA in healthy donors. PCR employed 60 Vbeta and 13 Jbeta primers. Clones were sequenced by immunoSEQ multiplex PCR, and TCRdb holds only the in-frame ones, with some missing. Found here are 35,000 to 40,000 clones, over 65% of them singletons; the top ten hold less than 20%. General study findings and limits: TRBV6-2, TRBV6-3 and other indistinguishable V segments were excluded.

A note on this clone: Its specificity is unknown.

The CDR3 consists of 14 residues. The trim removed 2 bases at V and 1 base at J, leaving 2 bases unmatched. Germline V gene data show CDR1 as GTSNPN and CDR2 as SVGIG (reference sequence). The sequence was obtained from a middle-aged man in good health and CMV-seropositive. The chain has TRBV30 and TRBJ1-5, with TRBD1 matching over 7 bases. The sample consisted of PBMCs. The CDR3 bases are TGTGCCTGGAGTCAGGGACAGAGCAATCAGCCCCAGCATTTT. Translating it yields CAWSQGQSNQPQHF.